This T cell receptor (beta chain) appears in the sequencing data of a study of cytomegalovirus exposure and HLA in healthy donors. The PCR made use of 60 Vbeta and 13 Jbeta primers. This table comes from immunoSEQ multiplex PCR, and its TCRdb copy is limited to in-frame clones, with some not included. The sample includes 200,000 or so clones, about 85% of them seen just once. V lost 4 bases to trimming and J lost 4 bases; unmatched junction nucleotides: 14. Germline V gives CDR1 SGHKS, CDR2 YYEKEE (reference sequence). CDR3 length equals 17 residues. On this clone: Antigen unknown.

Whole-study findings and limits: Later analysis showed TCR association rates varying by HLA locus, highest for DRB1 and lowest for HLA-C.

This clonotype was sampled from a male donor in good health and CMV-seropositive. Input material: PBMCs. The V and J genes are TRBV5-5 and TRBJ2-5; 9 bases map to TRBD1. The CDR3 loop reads CASSPPGQGIFGETQYF. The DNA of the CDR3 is TGTGCCAGCAGCCCACCGGGACAGGGAATTTTCGGAGAGACCCAGTACTTC.